This T cell receptor beta chain was sequenced during a study of cytomegalovirus exposure and HLA in healthy donors. About the study: In a later analysis, the roughly 120 validation repertoires were reported to have used the same platform as the roughly 700 first-cohort repertoires.

The CDR3 totals 14 residues. V was clipped by 3 bases and J by 3 bases; unmatched bases: 6. CDR1 is SGHRS and CDR2 is YFSETQ in the germline V gene. With regard to this clone: The antigen remains undetermined.

Some clones are missing from TCRdb's copy, which holds only in-frame ones; the method was immunoSEQ multiplex PCR. The sample contains 330,000 or so clones, 80% to 90% of which appear only once. The donors were in the roughly 110-subject validation cohort; that cohort was separate from the roughly 700-subject first cohort. Study results and limitations: Among TCR beta chains, those listed as cytomegalovirus-associated numbered about 160. In vitro testing confirmed a few CMV-associated chains as specific for CMV antigens.

The genes are TRBV5-1 and TRBJ2-7; TRBD1 matches 7 bases. The specimen was PBMCs. The origin of this receptor is a woman aged 18-29 years in good health and CMV-seronegative. The CDR3 reads CASSYGQVGYEQYF. The CDR3 nucleotides are TGCGCCAGCAGCTACGGACAGGTAGGCTACGAGCAGTACTTC.